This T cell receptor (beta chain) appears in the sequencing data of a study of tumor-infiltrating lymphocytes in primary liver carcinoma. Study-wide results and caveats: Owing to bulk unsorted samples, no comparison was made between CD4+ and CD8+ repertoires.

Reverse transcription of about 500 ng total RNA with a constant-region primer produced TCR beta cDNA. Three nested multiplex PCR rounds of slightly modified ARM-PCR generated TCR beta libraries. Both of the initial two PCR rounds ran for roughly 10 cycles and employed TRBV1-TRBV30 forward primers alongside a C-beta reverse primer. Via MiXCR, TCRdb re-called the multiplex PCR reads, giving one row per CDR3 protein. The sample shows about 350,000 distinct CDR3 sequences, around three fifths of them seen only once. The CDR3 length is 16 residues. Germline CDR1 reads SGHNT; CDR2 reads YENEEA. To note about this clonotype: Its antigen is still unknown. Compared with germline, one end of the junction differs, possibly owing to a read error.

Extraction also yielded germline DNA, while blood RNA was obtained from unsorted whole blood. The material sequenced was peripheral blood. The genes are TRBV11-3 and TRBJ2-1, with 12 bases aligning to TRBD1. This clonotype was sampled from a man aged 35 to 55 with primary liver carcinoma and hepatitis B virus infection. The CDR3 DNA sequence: TGTGCCAGTAGCTTAGGGGGACAGGGGGCTTACAGTGAGCAGTTCTTC. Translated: CASSLGGQGAYSEQFF.